The subject of this entry is one T cell receptor (beta chain). What it recognizes is unknown. Germline CDR1 reads MGHRA; CDR2 reads YSYEKL. Trimming at V came to 0 bases and at J to 7 bases, leaving 8 bases not matched to a gene. The CDR3 has 16 residues. The data were obtained in a study of radiation and T cells in renal cell carcinoma. Study-wide results and limits: Top tumor clonotypes rose in blood 2 weeks post-radiation, then contracted.

Sequenced by immunoSEQ multiplex PCR; TCRdb stores in-frame clones only, minus some. The table shows about 140,000 clones, with roughly 83% occurring only once. Time point denoted: baseline pretreatment blood. Treatment meaning: 15 Gy SBRT to primary tumor, nephrectomy 4 weeks later. The tumor was a clear cell renal cell carcinoma. The sequenced sample was blood, obtained from a patient whose treatment included radiotherapy and nephrectomy. The sequence was obtained from a woman between 50 and 59 years old with renal cell carcinoma. V usage is TRBV4-1 and J usage is TRBJ1-4; 7 nucleotides match TRBD1. This chain's CDR3 is CASSQEPAGGGEKLFF. CDR3 bases: TGCGCCAGCAGCCAAGAACCGGCAGGGGGTGGTGAAAAACTGTTTTTT.